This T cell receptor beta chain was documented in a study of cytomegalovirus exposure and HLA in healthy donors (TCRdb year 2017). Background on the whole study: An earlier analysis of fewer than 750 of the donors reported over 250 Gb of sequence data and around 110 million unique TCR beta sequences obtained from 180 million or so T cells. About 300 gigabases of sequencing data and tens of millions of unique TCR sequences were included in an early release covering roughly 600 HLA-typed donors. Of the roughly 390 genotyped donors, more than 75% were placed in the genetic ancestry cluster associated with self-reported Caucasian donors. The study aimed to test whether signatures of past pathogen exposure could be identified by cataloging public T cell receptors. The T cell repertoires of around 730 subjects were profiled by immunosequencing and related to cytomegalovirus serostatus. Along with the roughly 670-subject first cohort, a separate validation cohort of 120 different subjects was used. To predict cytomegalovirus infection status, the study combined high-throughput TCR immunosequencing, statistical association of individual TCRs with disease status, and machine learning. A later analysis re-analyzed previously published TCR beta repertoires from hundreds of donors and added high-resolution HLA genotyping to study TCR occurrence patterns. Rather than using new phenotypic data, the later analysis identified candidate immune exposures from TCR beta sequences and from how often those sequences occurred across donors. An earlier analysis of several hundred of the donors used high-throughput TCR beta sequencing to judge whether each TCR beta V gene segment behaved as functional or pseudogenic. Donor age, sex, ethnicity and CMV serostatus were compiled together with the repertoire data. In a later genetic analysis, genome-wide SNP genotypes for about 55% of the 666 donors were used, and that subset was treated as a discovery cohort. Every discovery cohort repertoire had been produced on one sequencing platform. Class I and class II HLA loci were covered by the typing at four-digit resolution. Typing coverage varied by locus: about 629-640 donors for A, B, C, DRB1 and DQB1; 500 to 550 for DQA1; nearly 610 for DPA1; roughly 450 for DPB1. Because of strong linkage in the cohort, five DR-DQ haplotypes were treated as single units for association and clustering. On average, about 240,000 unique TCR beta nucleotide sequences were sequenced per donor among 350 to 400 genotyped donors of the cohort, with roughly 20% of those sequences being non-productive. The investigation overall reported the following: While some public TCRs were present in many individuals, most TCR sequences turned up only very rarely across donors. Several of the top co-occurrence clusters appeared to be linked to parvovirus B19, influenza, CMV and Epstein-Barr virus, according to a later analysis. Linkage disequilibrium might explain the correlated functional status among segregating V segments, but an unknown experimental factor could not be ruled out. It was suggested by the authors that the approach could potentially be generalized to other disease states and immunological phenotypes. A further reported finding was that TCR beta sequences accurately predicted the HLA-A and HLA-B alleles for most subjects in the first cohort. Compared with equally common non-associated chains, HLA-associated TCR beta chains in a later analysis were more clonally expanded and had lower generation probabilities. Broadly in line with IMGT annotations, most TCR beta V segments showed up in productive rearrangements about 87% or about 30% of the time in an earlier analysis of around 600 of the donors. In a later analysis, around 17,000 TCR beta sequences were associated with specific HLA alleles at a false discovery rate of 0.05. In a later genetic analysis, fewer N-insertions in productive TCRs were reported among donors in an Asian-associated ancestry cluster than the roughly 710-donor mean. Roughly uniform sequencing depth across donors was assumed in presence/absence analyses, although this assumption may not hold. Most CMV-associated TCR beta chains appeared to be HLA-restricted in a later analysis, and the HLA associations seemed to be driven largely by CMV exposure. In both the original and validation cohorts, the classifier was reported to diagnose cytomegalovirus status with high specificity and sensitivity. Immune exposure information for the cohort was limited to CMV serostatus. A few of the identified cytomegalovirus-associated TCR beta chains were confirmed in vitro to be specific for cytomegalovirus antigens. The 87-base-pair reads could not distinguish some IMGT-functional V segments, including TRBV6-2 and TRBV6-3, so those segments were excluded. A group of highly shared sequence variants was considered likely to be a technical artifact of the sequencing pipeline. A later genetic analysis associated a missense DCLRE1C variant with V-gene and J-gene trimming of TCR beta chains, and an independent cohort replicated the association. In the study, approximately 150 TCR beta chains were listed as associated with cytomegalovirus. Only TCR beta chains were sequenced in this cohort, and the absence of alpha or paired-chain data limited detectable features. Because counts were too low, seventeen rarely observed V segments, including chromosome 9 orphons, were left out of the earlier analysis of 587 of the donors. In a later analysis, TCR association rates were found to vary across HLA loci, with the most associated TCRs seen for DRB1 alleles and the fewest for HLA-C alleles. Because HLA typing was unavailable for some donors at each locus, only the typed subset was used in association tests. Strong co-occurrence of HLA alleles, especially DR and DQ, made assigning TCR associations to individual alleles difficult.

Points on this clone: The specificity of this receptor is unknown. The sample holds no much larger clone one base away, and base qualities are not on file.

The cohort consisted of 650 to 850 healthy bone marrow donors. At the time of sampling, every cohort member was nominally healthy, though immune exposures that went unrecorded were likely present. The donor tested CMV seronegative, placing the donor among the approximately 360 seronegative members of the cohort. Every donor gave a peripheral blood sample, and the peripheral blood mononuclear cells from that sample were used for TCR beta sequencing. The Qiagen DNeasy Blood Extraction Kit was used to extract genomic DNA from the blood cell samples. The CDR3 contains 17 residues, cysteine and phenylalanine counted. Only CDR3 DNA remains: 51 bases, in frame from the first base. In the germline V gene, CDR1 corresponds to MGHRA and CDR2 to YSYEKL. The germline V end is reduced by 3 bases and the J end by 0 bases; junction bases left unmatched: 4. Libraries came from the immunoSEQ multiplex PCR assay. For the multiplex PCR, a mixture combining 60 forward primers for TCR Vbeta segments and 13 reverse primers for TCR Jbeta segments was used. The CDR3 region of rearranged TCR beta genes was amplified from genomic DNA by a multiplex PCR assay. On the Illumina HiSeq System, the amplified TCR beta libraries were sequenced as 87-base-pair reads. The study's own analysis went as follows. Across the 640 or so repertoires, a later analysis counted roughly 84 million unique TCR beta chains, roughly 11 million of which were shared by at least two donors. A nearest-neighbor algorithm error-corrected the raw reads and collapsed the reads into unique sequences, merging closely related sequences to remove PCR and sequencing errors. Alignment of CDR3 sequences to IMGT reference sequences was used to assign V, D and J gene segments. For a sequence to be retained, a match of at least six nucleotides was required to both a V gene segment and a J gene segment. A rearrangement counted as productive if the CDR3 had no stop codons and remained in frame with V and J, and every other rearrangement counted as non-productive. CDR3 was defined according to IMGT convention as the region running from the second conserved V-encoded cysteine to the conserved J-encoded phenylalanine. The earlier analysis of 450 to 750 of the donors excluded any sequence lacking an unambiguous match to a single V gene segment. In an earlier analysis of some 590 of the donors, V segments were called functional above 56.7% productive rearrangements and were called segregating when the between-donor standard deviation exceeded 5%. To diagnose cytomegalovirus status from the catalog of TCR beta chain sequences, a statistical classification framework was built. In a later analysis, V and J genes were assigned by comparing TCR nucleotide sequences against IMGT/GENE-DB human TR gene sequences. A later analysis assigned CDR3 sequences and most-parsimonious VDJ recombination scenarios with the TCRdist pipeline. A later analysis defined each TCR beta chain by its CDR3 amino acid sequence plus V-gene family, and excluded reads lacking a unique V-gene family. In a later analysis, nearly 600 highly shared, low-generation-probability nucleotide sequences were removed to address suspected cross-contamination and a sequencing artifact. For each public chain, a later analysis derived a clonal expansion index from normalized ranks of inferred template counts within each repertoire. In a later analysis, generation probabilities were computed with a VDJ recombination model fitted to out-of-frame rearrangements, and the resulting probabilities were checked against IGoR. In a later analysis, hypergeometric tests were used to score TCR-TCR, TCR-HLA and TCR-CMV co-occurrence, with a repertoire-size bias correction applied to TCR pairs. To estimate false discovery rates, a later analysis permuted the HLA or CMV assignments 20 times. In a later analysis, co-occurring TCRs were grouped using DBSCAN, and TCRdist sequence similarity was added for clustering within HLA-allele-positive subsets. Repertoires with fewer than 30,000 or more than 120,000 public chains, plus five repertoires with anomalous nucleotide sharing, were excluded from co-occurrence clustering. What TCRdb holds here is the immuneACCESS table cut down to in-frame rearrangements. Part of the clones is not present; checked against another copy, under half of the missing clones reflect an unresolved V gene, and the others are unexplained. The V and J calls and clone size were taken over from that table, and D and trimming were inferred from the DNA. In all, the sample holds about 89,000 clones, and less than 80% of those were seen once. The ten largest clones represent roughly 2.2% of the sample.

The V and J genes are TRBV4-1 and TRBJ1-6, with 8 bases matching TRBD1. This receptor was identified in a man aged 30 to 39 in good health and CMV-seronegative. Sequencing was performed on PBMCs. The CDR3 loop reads CASSQGDRSSYNSPLHF. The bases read TGCGCCAGCAGCCAGGGGGACAGGAGCTCCTATAATTCACCCCTCCACTTT.